A few counts support the clone carrying this TCR beta chain. Its antigen is unknown. MiXCR, applied by TCRdb to the 5' RACE reads, yields one record per CDR3 protein. The repertoire has roughly 280,000 distinct CDR3 sequences, roughly 15% of them found once; the top ten carry 22%. The data belong to a study of T-cell memory formation after mild COVID-19. Across the whole study: TCR clusters were mostly confined to one donor each. General study points: Clones that contracted from day 15 to 85 had balanced CD4/CD8; later expanders were CD4+ biased. Shrinking CD4+ clones were chiefly CM and EM; CD8+ ones were chiefly EMRA. In pre-infection memory, a portion of responding clones appeared, which suggested that cross-reactive memory joined.

The V and J ends lost 2 bases and 5 bases, in that order; junction bases with no gene match: 5. The length of the CDR3 is 14 residues. The germline V gene encodes CDR1 SGHNT and CDR2 YYREEE (reference sequence). This receptor was identified in a man aged 18 to 30 who had mild COVID-19 (a few samples of this study predate the infection). Cell type and time point are not known. This chain connects TRBV5-4 to TRBJ2-5; 8 positions match TRBD2. Material: PBMCs or a T cell subset sorted from them (not recorded which). This CDR3 reads CASSFGLAGETQYF. The DNA of the CDR3 is TGTGCCAGCAGCTTCGGCCTAGCGGGCGAGACCCAGTACTTC.